The 20 T cell receptor beta chains below come from one sample, sequenced in a study of cytomegalovirus exposure and HLA in healthy donors. 60 Vbeta and 13 Jbeta primers were used in PCR. Only in-frame clones appear in the TCRdb table, and some are missing; sequencing was by immunoSEQ multiplex PCR. The sample lists 55,000 to 80,000 clones, around 76% seen once, with over 20% in the top ten. The sample consisted of PBMCs. These receptors originate from a woman under 40 in good health and CMV-seropositive.

The rearrangement links TRBV20-1 to TRBJ1-1; possible D gene TRBD1, 5 bases. This CDR3 region has 11 residues. Germline CDR1 DFQATT, CDR2 SNEGSKA (reference sequence). V was shortened by 5 bases and J by 11 bases, with 15 bases between the two germline ends. The DNA of the CDR3 is TGCAGTGCTCTGCGGGGGTCCGGGGCTTTCTTT. Translating gives CSALRGSGAFF.

The chain joins TRBV6-5 to TRBJ1-1, with 9 bases identical to TRBD1. After removal of 7 bases from V and 11 bases from J, the junction contained 14 bases not matched to a gene. The CDR3 is made up of 14 amino acids. Per the germline V gene, CDR1 is MNHEY and CDR2 is SVGAGI. The CDR3 reads CASNLPGQGSKAFF. CDR3 DNA sequence: TGTGCCAGCAACTTACCGGGACAGGGCTCGAAGGCTTTCTTT.

This clone came up a few times. At one boundary the junction diverges from the germline segment, which might be a read error. The V call is TRBV7-2, the J call TRBJ2-2; TRBD2 matches 7 bases. Germline V gives CDR1 SGHTA, CDR2 FQGNSA. There are 14 residues in the CDR3. The chain's CDR3 is CASRLGRDPGELFF. CDR3 nucleotides: TGTGCCAGCAGGTTAGGGAGGGATCCCGGGGAGCTGTTTTTT. Drawing the rest from reference TRBV7-2 and TRBJ2-2, the complete variable domain is GAGVSQSPSNKVTEKGKDVELRCDPISGHTALYWYRQSLGQGLEFLIYFQGNSAPDKSGLPSDRFSAERTGGSVSTLTIQRTQQEDSAVYLCASRLGRDPGELFFGEGSRLTVL.

The chain couples TRBV4-2 to TRBJ2-1; a possible D gene is TRBD1 (5 bases). In germline, CDR1 is LGHNA, CDR2 YNFKEQ. The CDR3 contains 12 residues. Trimming removed 1 base from V and 8 bases from J, with 6 bases in between. For the CDR3, the DNA is TGTGCCAGCAGCCAAGCCAGGGATGAGCAGTTCTTC. Its protein product is CASSQARDEQFF.

A few counts support this clone. This chain connects TRBV10-2 to TRBJ1-1; D not resolved. Deletions cut 6 bases from V and 1 base from J, with 12 bases between. In germline, CDR1 is WSHSY, CDR2 SAAADI. This CDR3 spans 14 amino acids. In nucleotides, the CDR3 is TGCGCCAGCAGGGTTGACACCGCGAACACTGAAGCTTTCTTT. This encodes CASRVDTANTEAFF.

The rearrangement joins TRBV21-1 to TRBJ2-7; whether TRBD1, the table's D call, matches the DNA was not checked. TRBV21-1 is termed a pseudogene. This CDR3 has 12 residues. The CDR3 loop is CASTRDSYEQYF. The CDR3, as DNA: TGTGCCAGCACCAGGGACAGCTACGAGCAGTACTTC.

The V and J genes are TRBV25-1 and TRBJ2-7; perhaps TRBD1 as D (5 bases). Trimming removed 3 bases from V and 0 bases from J, with 6 bases in between. Per germline, CDR1 MGHDK and CDR2 SYGVNS. The CDR3 length is 13 residues. The CDR3 DNA reads as TGTGCCAGCAGTGACCAGGGCTCCTACGAGCAGTACTTC. It is translated as CASSDQGSYEQYF.

The gene calls are TRBV30 and TRBJ1-3, with D maybe TRBD1 (5 bases). This CDR3 spans 12 amino acids. V gave up 2 bases and J gave up 8 bases, with 10 bases separating them. Per germline, CDR1 GTSNPN and CDR2 SVGIG (reference sequence). The CDR3 is CAWSSPGDTIYF. The CDR3 DNA is TGTGCCTGGAGTTCCCCGGGGGACACCATATATTTT.

CDR3 sequence: CASSVVGPSHTEAFF. Written as DNA, the CDR3 is TGTGCCAGCAGTGTTGTGGGCCCGAGTCACACTGAAGCTTTCTTT. This rearrangement joins TRBV28 to TRBJ1-1, with D unclear. The V and J ends lost 5 bases and 3 bases respectively, with 16 bases between them. Per germline, CDR1 MDHEN and CDR2 SYDVKM. CDR3 length: 15 amino acids. Complete variable domain (other parts from reference TRBV28 and TRBJ1-1): DVKVTQSSRYLVKRTGEKVFLECVQDMDHENMFWYRQDPGLGLRLIYFSYDVKMKEKGDIPEGYSVSREKKERFSLILESASTNQTSMYLCASSVVGPSHTEAFFGQGTRLTVV.

This chain joins TRBV5-6 and TRBJ2-7, with D possibly being TRBD1 (6 bases). From germline, CDR1 is SGHDT and CDR2 YYEEEE. V was trimmed by 2 bases and J by 2 bases, leaving 11 bases between them. This CDR3 region has 14 residues. CDR3 in amino acids: CASSLGTNTYEQYF. The CDR3 DNA follows: TGTGCCAGCAGCTTAGGGACAAATACCTACGAGCAGTACTTC.

The CDR3 sequence: CASSAGTTSYNEQFF. In DNA form, the CDR3 reads TGTGCCAGTAGCGCCGGGACAACTTCCTACAATGAGCAGTTCTTC. The chain employs TRBV19 and TRBJ2-1; the D gene is possibly TRBD1 (6 bases). V lost 6 bases and J 1 base, leaving 13 bases between the germline ends. CDR1 and CDR2 from the germline V gene are LNHDA and SQIVND (reference sequence). This CDR3 contains 15 residues. The variable domain in full, completed from reference TRBV19 and TRBJ2-1, reads DGGITQSPKYLFRKEGQNVTLSCEQNLNHDAMYWYRQDPGQGLRLIYYSQIVNDFQKGDIAEGYSVSREKKESFPLTVTSAQKNPTAFYLCASSAGTTSYNEQFFGPGTRLTVL.

The rearrangement links TRBV6-5 to TRBJ2-7; 9 positions agree with TRBD1. The CDR3 has 14 residues. The junction had 12 bases not matched to a gene; V was cut back by 10 bases and J by 5 bases. Germline CDR1 is MNHEY and CDR2 is SVGAGI. The CDR3 nucleotides are TGTGCCACCTTAACTGACAGGGGGAACCACGAGCAGTACTTC. This translates into CATLTDRGNHEQYF.

The gene calls are TRBV5-1 and TRBJ2-5; 7 bases agree with TRBD2. Per germline, CDR1 SGHRS and CDR2 YFSETQ. V gave up 2 bases and J gave up 5 bases; unmatched junction bases: 9. CDR3 length: 15 residues. As DNA, the CDR3 is TGCGCCAGCAGCTTTTTGGCGGGAGCAACGGAGACCCAGTACTTC. Translation: CASSFLAGATETQYF.

This clone was recorded only once. The CDR3 spells CASSPTSGGNEQFF. The CDR3 nucleotides are TGTGCCAGCAGCCCGACTAGCGGAGGCAATGAGCAGTTCTTC. V usage is TRBV6-6 and J usage is TRBJ2-1; 9 bases align to TRBD2. The CDR3 has 14 residues. The trim removed 6 bases at V and 6 bases at J, leaving 6 bases unmatched. The germline V gene encodes CDR1 MNHNY and CDR2 SVGAGI (reference sequence).

This clone turned up a few times. This chain links TRBV6-1 with TRBJ2-7; 9 nucleotides align to TRBD1. Germline CDR1 MNHNS, CDR2 SASEGT. The V and J ends lost 2 bases and 2 bases, in that order; junction bases with no gene match: 4. This CDR3 region has 15 residues. Here the CDR3 DNA reads TGTGCCAGCAGTGAACTTAGACAGGGGGCCTACGAGCAGTACTTC. Encoded protein: CASSELRQGAYEQYF.

This chain uses TRBV30 with TRBJ1-1; D is unclear. The CDR3 length is 12 residues. In germline, CDR1 is GTSNPN, CDR2 SVGIG (reference sequence). Trimming shortened V by 6 bases and J by 10 bases, and 18 bases separated the two germline ends. The CDR3 DNA reads as TGTGCCTGCTCCGGGAAACCCGCCGGAGCTTTCTTT. Protein sequence: CACSGKPAGAFF.

This clone qualifies as medium-sized (0.01 to 0.1%). V gene TRBV6-1 combines with J gene TRBJ2-7; perhaps TRBD1 as D (6 bases). This CDR3 comprises 14 residues. The V gene's germline CDR1 is MNHNS and CDR2 SASEGT. With 3 bases removed from V and 2 bases from J, the gap between germline ends came to 11 bases. The CDR3: CASSDTGYTYEQYF. CDR3 nucleotide sequence: TGTGCCAGCAGTGACACAGGGTATACCTACGAGCAGTACTTC.

This clone was counted a few times. The CDR3 coding sequence is TGTGCCAGCAGTTACTCAAGGGGGTATACTGAAGCTTTCTTT. Translation gives CASSYSRGYTEAFF. The chain recombines TRBV6-5 with TRBJ1-1; D may be TRBD1 (6 bases). Germline CDR1 reads MNHEY; CDR2 reads SVGAGI. The germline V and J ends were trimmed by 0 bases and 5 bases, with 10 bases remaining between them. The CDR3 contains 14 residues.

This clone was seen just once. The rearrangement links TRBV4-2 to TRBJ2-5; D gene unclear. Trimming took off 0 bases at V and 2 bases at J, with 7 bases between the two ends. This CDR3 contains 14 residues. Germline CDR1 and CDR2: LGHNA and YNFKEQ. The CDR3 DNA is TGTGCCAGCAGCCAAGATCAGCGTCAAGAGACCCAGTACTTC. This gives the protein CASSQDQRQETQYF.

In this sample, this clone turned up a few times. The chain recombines TRBV28 with TRBJ2-2; no clear D. Trimming took off 1 base at V and 0 bases at J, with 3 bases between the two ends. Germline assignment: CDR1 MDHEN and CDR2 SYDVKM. This CDR3 has 14 residues. The CDR3 DNA sequence: TGTGCCAGCAGTTTATCTTCGAACACCGGGGAGCTGTTTTTT. It codes for CASSLSSNTGELFF.